This record covers a single T cell receptor beta chain. The antigen is undetermined. The data originate from a study of beta chain features in type 1 diabetes. Background on the study: No patient-donor differences in age, gender, total cells or subset yield. Examination of sorted cells across all samples involved approximately 100,000,000 cells. The study's findings and limits: Compared with healthy donors, patients appeared to share more similar naive, central memory and regulatory TCRB repertoires.

Germline-derived CDR1 and CDR2 are SGHDT and YYEEEE. The CDR3 consists of 15 residues. The V and J ends lost 0 bases and 5 bases respectively, with 12 bases between them. Markers CD45RO/CCR7/CD25/CD127/CD95/CD27 served to sort CD4+ naive, central memory, regulatory and stem cell-like memory cells. The investigators reverse transcribed all of the isolated RNA, so they sequenced expressed TCRB transcripts. Generated by immunoSEQ multiplex PCR, the TCRdb table keeps only in-frame clones and is missing some. The sample contains fewer than 250,000 clones, over 12% of which appear only once. The chain joins TRBV5-6 to TRBJ2-1; a weak D match, TRBD1 (5 bases). The clonotype originates from a woman aged 35 to 49 in good health. Material: naive CD4+ T cells from blood. This CDR3 is CASSLGRTHNNEQFF. Written as DNA, the CDR3 is TGTGCCAGCAGCTTGGGGCGGACACACAACAATGAGCAGTTCTTC.